This T cell receptor beta chain was sequenced during a study of blood T cells in healthy people across ages. Study results and caveats: Unsorted PBMC material precluded a definitive naive versus antigen-experienced comparison. Long-lived donors carried more naive CD4+ cells and greater diversity than aged donors.

For this clonotype: Its specificity is not known.

A J-beta primer mix and a sample-barcoded 5' primer were used in a second PCR of roughly 6 to 12 cycles. From the 5' RACE reads, TCRdb called clonotypes with MiXCR, one entry per CDR3 protein. The top ten hold 20% to 25% of the sample, which has 600,000 to 850,000 distinct CDR3 sequences, roughly two fifths seen once. Trimming at V came to 8 bases and at J to 9 bases, leaving 11 bases not matched to a gene. This CDR3 comprises 13 residues. Germline CDR1 reads DFQATT; CDR2 reads SNEGSKA (reference sequence). Per sample, a minimum of 6.5 million PBMCs were isolated. This sequence joins TRBV20-1 and TRBJ2-1, with 9 bases that match TRBD2. Sequenced sample: blood. This sequence was found in a woman aged 60-75 years in good health. CDR3 sequence reads: CSLTSGSIVEQFF. The CDR3 DNA reads as TGCAGTCTTACTAGCGGGTCAATCGTTGAGCAGTTCTTC.